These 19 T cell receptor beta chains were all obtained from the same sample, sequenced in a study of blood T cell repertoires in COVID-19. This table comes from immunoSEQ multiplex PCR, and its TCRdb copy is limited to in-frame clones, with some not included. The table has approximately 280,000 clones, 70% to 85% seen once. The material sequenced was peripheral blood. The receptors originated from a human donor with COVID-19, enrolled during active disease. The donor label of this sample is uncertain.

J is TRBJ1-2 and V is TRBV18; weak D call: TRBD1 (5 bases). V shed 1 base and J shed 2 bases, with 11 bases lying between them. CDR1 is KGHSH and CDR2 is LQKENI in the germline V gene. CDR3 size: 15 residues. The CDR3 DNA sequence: TGTGCCAGCTCACCACTGACAGTGACGAACTATGGCTACACCTTC. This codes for CASSPLTVTNYGYTF.

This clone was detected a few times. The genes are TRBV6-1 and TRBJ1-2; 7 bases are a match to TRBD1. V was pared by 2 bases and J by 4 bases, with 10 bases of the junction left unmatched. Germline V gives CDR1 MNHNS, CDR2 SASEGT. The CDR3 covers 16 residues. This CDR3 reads CASSEPGTVPVYGYTF. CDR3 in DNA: TGTGCCAGCAGTGAACCTGGGACAGTCCCGGTCTATGGCTACACCTTC.

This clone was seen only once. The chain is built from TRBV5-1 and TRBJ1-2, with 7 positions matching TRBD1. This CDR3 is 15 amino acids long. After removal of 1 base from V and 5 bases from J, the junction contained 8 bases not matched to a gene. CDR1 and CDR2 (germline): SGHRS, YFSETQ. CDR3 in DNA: TGCGCCAGCAGCTTGCAGGGGGGAGGCCGATATGGCTACACCTTC. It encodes CASSLQGGGRYGYTF.

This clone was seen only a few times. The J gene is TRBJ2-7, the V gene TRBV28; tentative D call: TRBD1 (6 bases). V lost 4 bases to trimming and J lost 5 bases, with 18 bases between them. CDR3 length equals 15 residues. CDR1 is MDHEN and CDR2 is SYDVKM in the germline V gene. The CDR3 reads CASSSVWGSGDEQYF. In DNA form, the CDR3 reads TGTGCCAGCAGTTCCGTATGGGGATCAGGGGACGAGCAGTACTTC.

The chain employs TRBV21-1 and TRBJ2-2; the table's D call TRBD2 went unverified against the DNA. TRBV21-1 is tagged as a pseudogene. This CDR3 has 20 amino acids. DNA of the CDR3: TGTGCCAGCAGCAAAGAGACTTACTTGGGTTACTTTACGAACACCGGGGAGCTGTTTTTT. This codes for CASSKETYLGYFTNTGELFF.

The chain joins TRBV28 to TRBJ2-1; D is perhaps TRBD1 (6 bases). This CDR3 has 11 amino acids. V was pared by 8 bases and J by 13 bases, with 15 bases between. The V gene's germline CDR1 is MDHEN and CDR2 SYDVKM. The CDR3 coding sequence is TGTGCCAGCTCTACCCCGGGACAACAGTTCTTC. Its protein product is CASSTPGQQFF. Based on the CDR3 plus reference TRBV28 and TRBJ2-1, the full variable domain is DVKVTQSSRYLVKRTGEKVFLECVQDMDHENMFWYRQDPGLGLRLIYFSYDVKMKEKGDIPEGYSVSREKKERFSLILESASTNQTSMYLCASSTPGQQFFGPGTRLTVL.

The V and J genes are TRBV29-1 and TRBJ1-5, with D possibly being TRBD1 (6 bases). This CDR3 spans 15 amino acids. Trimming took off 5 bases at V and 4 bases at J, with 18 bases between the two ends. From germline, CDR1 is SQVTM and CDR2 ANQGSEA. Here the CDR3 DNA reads TGCAGCGTTTCCGTGGATGGGACACTAAATCAGCCCCAGCATTTT. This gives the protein CSVSVDGTLNQPQHF.

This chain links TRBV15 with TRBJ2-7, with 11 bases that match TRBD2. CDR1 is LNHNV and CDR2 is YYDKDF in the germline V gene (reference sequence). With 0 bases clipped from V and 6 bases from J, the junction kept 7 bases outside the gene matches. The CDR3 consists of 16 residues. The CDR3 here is CATSRDLPTSGSEQYF. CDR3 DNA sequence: TGTGCCACCAGCAGAGATCTCCCCACTAGCGGGAGCGAGCAGTACTTC.

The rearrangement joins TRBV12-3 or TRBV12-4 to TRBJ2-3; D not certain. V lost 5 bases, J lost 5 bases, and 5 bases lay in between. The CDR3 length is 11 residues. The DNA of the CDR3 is TGTGCCAGCAGTCCTCGAGATACGCAGTATTTT. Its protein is CASSPRDTQYF.

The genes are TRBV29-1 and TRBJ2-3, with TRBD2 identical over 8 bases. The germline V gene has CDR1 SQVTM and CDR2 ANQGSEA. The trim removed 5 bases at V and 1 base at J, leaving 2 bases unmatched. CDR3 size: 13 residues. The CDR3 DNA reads TGCAGCGTTTATAGCGGGGGCACAGATACGCAGTATTTT. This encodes CSVYSGGTDTQYF.

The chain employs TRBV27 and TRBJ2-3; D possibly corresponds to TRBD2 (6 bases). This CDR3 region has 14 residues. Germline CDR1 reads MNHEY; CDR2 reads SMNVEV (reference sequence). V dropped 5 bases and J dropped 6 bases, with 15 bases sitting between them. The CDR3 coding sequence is TGTGCCAGCAGTCCGGCGGGAATTAGCGATACGCAGTATTTT. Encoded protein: CASSPAGISDTQYF.

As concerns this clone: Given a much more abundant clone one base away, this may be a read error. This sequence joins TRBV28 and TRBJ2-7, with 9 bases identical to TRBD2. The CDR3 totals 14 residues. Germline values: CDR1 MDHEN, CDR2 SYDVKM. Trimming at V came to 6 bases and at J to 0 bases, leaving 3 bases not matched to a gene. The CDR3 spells CASRFSGGSYEQYF. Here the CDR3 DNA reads TGTGCCAGCAGATTTAGCGGGGGCTCCTACGAGCAGTACTTC.

The CDR3 nucleotides are TGTGCCAGAAGCCTTTCGCTAGCAGGCGGCGAGCAGTACTTC. It specifies CARSLSLAGGEQYF. The chain has TRBV7-5 and TRBJ2-7; the table's D gene call, TRBD2, was not cross checked with the DNA. TRBV7-5 is noted as a pseudogene. The CDR3 contains 14 residues.

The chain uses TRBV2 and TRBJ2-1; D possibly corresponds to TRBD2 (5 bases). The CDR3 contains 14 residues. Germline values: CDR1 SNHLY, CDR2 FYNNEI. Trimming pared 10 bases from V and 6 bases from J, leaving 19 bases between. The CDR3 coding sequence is TGTGCCATCACACTAGTACCGGGTGGCAATGAGCAGTTCTTC. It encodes CAITLVPGGNEQFF.

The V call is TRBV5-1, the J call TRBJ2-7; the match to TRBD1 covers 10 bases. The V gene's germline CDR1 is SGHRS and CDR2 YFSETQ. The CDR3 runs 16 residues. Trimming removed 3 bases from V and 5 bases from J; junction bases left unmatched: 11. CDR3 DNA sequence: TGCGCCAGCAGCTCGCGACAGACAGGGGGCTTCAACGAGCAGTACTTC. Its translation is CASSSRQTGGFNEQYF.

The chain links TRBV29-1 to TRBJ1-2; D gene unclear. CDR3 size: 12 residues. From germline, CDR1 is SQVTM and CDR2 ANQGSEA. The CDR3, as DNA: TGCACCCCAATCGGTTCGAACTATGGCTACACCTTC. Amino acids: CTPIGSNYGYTF.

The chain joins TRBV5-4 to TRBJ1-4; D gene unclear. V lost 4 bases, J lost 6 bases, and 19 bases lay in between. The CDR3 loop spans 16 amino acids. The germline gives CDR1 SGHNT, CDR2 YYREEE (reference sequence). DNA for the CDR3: TGTGCCAGCAGCCGGGCGCCGGGGTATAATGATGAAAAACTGTTTTTT. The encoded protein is CASSRAPGYNDEKLFF.

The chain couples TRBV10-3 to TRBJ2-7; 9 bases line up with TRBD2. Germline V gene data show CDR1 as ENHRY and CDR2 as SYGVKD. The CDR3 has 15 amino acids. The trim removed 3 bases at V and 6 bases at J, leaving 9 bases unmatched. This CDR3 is CAISEEIAGAREQYF. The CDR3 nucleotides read TGTGCCATCAGTGAAGAAATAGCGGGAGCACGCGAGCAGTACTTC.

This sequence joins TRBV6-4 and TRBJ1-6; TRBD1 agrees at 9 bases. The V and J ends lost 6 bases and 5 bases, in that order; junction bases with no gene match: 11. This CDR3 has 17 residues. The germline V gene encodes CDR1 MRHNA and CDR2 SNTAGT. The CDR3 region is CASSPVAQGADNSPLHF. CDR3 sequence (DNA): TGTGCCAGCAGCCCGGTCGCACAGGGGGCTGATAATTCACCCCTCCACTTT.